This T cell receptor beta chain was sequenced during a study of shared clonotypes between healthy human individuals. Study-wide context: The donors, two women and three men, were aged 18 to 49.

CDR1 is MRHNA and CDR2 is SNTAGT in the germline V gene. The length of the CDR3 is 15 residues. Trimming removed 6 bases from V and 7 bases from J; junction bases left unmatched: 10. The study ran the assay at deep level. TCRdb keeps only in-frame clones here, not all; method: immunoSEQ multiplex PCR. This sample has about half a million clones, with about 85% found just once. When samples were unsorted, about 90 million PBMCs were used for genomic DNA. Worth noting for this clone: Antigen: not known.

Study-level points and caveats: Among donors, the sharing of clonotypes was expected to be influenced by sequencing depth.

The sequencing sample was made of PBMCs. This TCR derives from a woman in her 40s in good health. Some clones in this sample may be carry-over from other donors' samples. The V gene is TRBV6-4, the J gene TRBJ1-4; 8 bases align to TRBD1. The CDR3 is CASSISRGLVEKLFF. CDR3 in DNA: TGTGCCAGCAGCATATCCAGGGGGCTGGTTGAAAAACTGTTTTTT.